A selection of T cell receptor beta chains follows, all from one sample in a study of cytomegalovirus exposure and HLA in healthy donors. Assay: immunoSEQ multiplex PCR; the TCRdb copy retains only in-frame clones and omits some. Of approximately 200,000 clones in the sample, 70% to 80% are singletons; the top ten hold 0.22%. Material for sequencing was PBMCs. All receptors come from a girl aged 2 to 10 in good health and CMV-seronegative. Both conserved end residues are part of each CDR3. The D gene is left open where the match is weak. Clone size is given for some rows only: seen once, a few or many times, or a class if the clone is expanded.

- - TRBJ1-2 TRBV7-2 CASSLAGGSYGYTF TGTGCCAGCAGCTTAGCGGGAGGTAGCTATGGCTACACCTTC
- - TRBJ2-2 TRBV6-1 CASSRGPGDTGELFF TGTGCCAGCAGTCGCGGGCCCGGGGACACCGGGGAGCTGTTTTTT
- - TRBJ1-1 TRBV6-5 CASTLSRGTEAFF TGTGCCAGCACCCTTAGTCGGGGCACTGAAGCTTTCTTT
- - TRBJ1-1 TRBV4-1 CASSQVAGGNTEAFF TGCGCCAGCAGCCAAGTAGCGGGCGGGAACACTGAAGCTTTCTTT
TRBD1 - TRBJ1-1 TRBV5-5 CASSLGQGVEAFF TGTGCCAGCAGCTTAGGACAGGGCGTCGAAGCTTTCTTT
TRBD1 - TRBJ2-7 TRBV11-2 CASSRAKGTATHHGYEQYF TGTGCCAGCAGCCGGGCAAAAGGGACAGCAACTCATCACGGCTACGAGCAGTACTTC
- - TRBJ2-2 TRBV5-1 CASSGTEQGWFAGELFF TGCGCCAGCAGCGGAACCGAACAGGGATGGTTTGCCGGGGAGCTGTTTTTT
- - TRBJ1-1 TRBV10-3 CAIRGETGNTEAFF TGTGCCATCAGGGGGGAGACAGGGAACACTGAAGCTTTCTTT
- - TRBJ1-1 TRBV6-1 CASRRMVNTEAFF TGTGCCAGCAGGAGGATGGTGAACACTGAAGCTTTCTTT
TRBD2 - TRBJ2-1 TRBV2 CASSVGGSSEQFF TGTGCCAGCAGTGTCGGCGGGAGTAGTGAGCAGTTCTTC
TRBD1 - TRBJ2-7 TRBV6-5 CASSYLHDRGTYEQYF TGTGCCAGCAGTTACCTTCACGACAGGGGAACCTACGAGCAGTACTTC
- - TRBJ1-2 TRBV19 CASSIAGPANYGYTF TGTGCCAGTAGTATCGCGGGGCCAGCTAACTATGGCTACACCTTC
- - TRBJ1-2 TRBV2 CASTLERANYGYTF TGTGCCAGCACCCTCGAGCGGGCTAACTATGGCTACACCTTC
TRBD1 - TRBJ2-1 TRBV2 CASLLSDRAYNEQFF TGTGCCAGCCTATTATCCGACAGGGCCTACAATGAGCAGTTCTTC
TRBD1 - TRBJ1-1 TRBV29-1 CSISTGADTEAFF TGCAGCATTTCTACAGGGGCTGACACTGAAGCTTTCTTT
TRBD1 - TRBJ1-1 TRBV5-6 CASLGTGANTEAFF TGTGCCAGTCTGGGGACAGGGGCGAACACTGAAGCTTTCTTT
- once TRBJ2-7 TRBV7-2 CASSLGGRGYEQYF TGTGCCAGCAGCTTAGGAGGGCGGGGCTACGAGCAGTACTTC
TRBD1 - TRBJ1-3 TRBV11-3 CASSRTGDDTIYF TGTGCCAGCAGCCGGACAGGGGATGACACCATATATTTT
- - TRBJ1-3 TRBV19 CASRDGSSGNTIYF TGTGCCAGTAGGGACGGGAGCTCTGGAAACACCATATATTTT
- - TRBJ1-6 TRBV27 CASSKQGSNSPLHF TGTGCCAGCAGTAAACAGGGATCTAATTCACCCCTCCACTTT
TRBD1 few TRBJ2-1 TRBV7-9 CASSLLSAGGNYNEQFF TGTGCCAGCAGCTTACTTTCGGCAGGGGGAAACTACAATGAGCAGTTCTTC
- - TRBJ2-7 TRBV11-2 CASSLGQPEQYF TGTGCCAGCAGCTTAGGACAACCAGAGCAGTACTTC
- - TRBJ1-1 TRBV19 CASSYGGDRPEAFF TGTGCCAGTAGCTATGGCGGGGACCGGCCTGAAGCTTTCTTT
TRBD2 few TRBJ2-3 TRBV7-9 CASSLGLAGKDTQYF TGTGCCAGCAGCTTAGGACTAGCGGGGAAAGATACGCAGTATTTT
TRBD1 few TRBJ1-6 TRBV15 CATSTLSGTVGSPLHF TGTGCCACCAGCACCCTATCCGGGACAGTGGGTTCACCCCTCCACTTT
- few TRBJ1-3 TRBV7-9 CAIGLLSGNTIYF TGTGCCATCGGACTGCTCTCTGGAAACACCATATATTTT
- - TRBJ1-4 TRBV9 CASSAEGGINEKLFF TGTGCCAGCAGCGCAGAGGGAGGAATTAATGAAAAACTGTTTTTT
- few TRBJ2-7 TRBV7-9 CASSLDELLNYEQYF TGTGCCAGCAGCCTAGACGAGCTGCTGAACTACGAGCAGTACTTC
TRBD1 - TRBJ2-2 TRBV7-9 CSSSPGDRGDTGELFF TGTTCCAGCAGTCCTGGGGACAGGGGGGACACCGGGGAGCTGTTTTTT
TRBD1 - TRBJ2-7 TRBV5-4 CASSWGQGAKEQYF TGTGCCAGCAGCTGGGGACAGGGGGCAAAGGAGCAGTACTTC
- - TRBJ1-6 TRBV6-5 CASSGAANNSPLHF TGTGCCTCCTCAGGGGCAGCTAATAATTCACCCCTCCACTTT
TRBD2 - TRBJ2-4 TRBV4-1 CASSQTGTSGFNIQYF TGCGCCAGCAGCCAAACCGGGACTAGCGGATTTAACATTCAGTACTTC
TRBD2 - TRBJ2-1 TRBV13 CASGSGIDNEQFF TGTGCCAGCGGAAGCGGGATAGACAATGAGCAGTTCTTC
TRBD2 - TRBJ2-3 TRBV6-5 CASSPQGLAGDTQYF TGTGCCAGCAGTCCCCAGGGGTTAGCGGGGGATACGCAGTATTTT